A selection of T cell receptor beta chains follows, all from one sample in a study of Ad26.COV2.S vaccination and SARS-CoV-2 variants. The data were produced by immunoSEQ multiplex PCR, yet TCRdb's version contains in-frame clones alone and is incomplete. The data contain some 480,000 clones, roughly nine tenths of them seen just once; the ten biggest clones take up 13%. Sequences were derived from peripheral blood, sampled in a trial of Ad26.COV2.S vaccine versus placebo. These receptors were taken from a person aged 18-60 years who received the Ad26.COV2.S COVID-19 vaccine or a placebo. CDR3s include the opening cysteine and the closing phenylalanine or tryptophan. D genes are given only for firm matches. Size is omitted from some rows. Given values are once, few, many or a class for expanded clones.

cdr3_aa: CASSGRQGRDTGELFF
cdr3_nt: TGTGCCAGCAGCGGTCGACAGGGCCGGGACACCGGGGAGCTGTTTTTT
d_call: TRBD1
v_call: TRBV11-3
j_call: TRBJ2-2
clone_size: NA

cdr3_aa: CASNPDRVGPQHF
cdr3_nt: TGTGCCAGCAACCCGGACAGGGTCGGGCCCCAGCATTTT
d_call: TRBD1
v_call: TRBV6-2/TRBV6-3
j_call: TRBJ1-5
clone_size: NA

cdr3_aa: CASSADRVQPQHF
cdr3_nt: TGTGCCAGCAGTGCTGACAGGGTTCAGCCCCAGCATTTT
d_call: TRBD1
v_call: TRBV2
j_call: TRBJ1-5
clone_size: NA

cdr3_aa: CASSQGPKETQYF
cdr3_nt: TGTGCCAGCAGCCAGGGACCGAAAGAGACCCAGTACTTC
d_call: NA
v_call: TRBV13
j_call: TRBJ2-5
clone_size: NA

cdr3_aa: CASTRGDRGASEQYF
cdr3_nt: TGCGCCAGCACCAGAGGGGACAGGGGGGCTTCCGAGCAGTACTTC
d_call: TRBD1
v_call: TRBV10-2
j_call: TRBJ2-7
clone_size: NA

cdr3_aa: CASSLFQREIGEQYF
cdr3_nt: TGTGCCAGCAGTTTATTCCAGCGGGAGATTGGCGAGCAGTACTTC
d_call: TRBD2
v_call: TRBV27
j_call: TRBJ2-7
clone_size: NA

cdr3_aa: CASSQRTGEETQYF
cdr3_nt: TGTGCCAGCAGCCAGCGGACAGGAGAAGAGACCCAGTACTTC
d_call: TRBD1
v_call: TRBV7-6
j_call: TRBJ2-5
clone_size: NA

cdr3_aa: CASSKPLGSNQPQHF
cdr3_nt: TGTGCCAGCAGCAAACCCTTGGGGAGCAATCAGCCCCAGCATTTT
d_call: NA
v_call: TRBV2
j_call: TRBJ1-5
clone_size: NA

cdr3_aa: CAISAGGPQHF
cdr3_nt: TGTGCCATCAGTGCAGGGGGTCCCCAGCATTTT
d_call: TRBD1
v_call: TRBV10-3
j_call: TRBJ1-5
clone_size: NA

cdr3_aa: CASSAPGGETQYF
cdr3_nt: TGTGCCAGCAGCGCCCCCGGGGGGGAGACCCAGTACTTC
d_call: TRBD2
v_call: TRBV7-7
j_call: TRBJ2-5
clone_size: few